The clone carrying this TCR beta chain showed up just once. Its antigen is undetermined. Described treatment: roughly 10-day PBMC culture with coronavirus spike peptide pools or control peptides (ViraFEST assay). The entry originates in a study of vaccination and CD4 T cells after COVID-19. V dropped 0 bases and J dropped 3 bases, with 15 bases sitting between them. CDR1 is SNHLY, CDR2 FYNNEI, per germline. The CDR3 runs to 16 residues. Sequencing of DNA taken from cultured CD4+ T cells relied on the Oncomine TCR Beta short-read assay. TCRdb reprocessed the PCR reads via MiXCR and lists one record per CDR3 protein. The sample has about 15,000 distinct CDR3 sequences, under 65% seen once.

Sequencing was done on a sample of CD4+ T cells from blood, cultured in vitro. The sequence derives from a human donor who had recovered from COVID-19. The chain uses TRBV2 and TRBJ2-7, with D possibly TRBD2 on 6 matching bases. CDR3 loop: CASSEASLALGYEQYF. CDR3 sequence (DNA): TGTGCCAGCAGTGAAGCCTCTCTAGCGTTGGGCTACGAGCAGTACTTC.